This T cell receptor (beta chain) comes out of a study of tissue T cells after allogeneic stem cell transplantation (dated by TCRdb to 2021 to 2024). Study-wide context: The study profiled TCR beta repertoires in many tissues obtained from research autopsies of patients with and without GVHD, and also in mouse models of GVHD. The human arm was a prospective observational study without blinding or randomization. Study-level results and caveats: Only a few T cell clones appeared in more than one patient, yet motif-based clustering showed tissue-specific repertoire signatures that were shared between patients. Which tissue TCRs were alloreactive or antigen-specific was not determined in the study, and some clones might have been persisting host cells. Blood and spleen T cells captured only a limited portion of the TCR repertoire detected in tissues, in both patients and mice. The patient cohort was small and varied clinically, and sampling depth was recognized as a limitation. Within patients, how anatomically similar the tissues were was a key factor in shaping TCR repertoire composition, regardless of disease or transplant status.

The library was obtained by the immunoSEQ multiplex PCR assay. TCRbeta CDR3 sequencing was done by Adaptive Biotechnologies at survey depth, reporting CDR3 sequences, V/J genes, productive frequency and template counts. TCR beta CDR3 regions were amplified from genomic DNA rather than RNA. As for how the authors treated the data: Jensen-Shannon divergence served to quantify pairwise repertoire overlap between tissues, with 0 meaning identical and 1 meaning complete divergence. Tissues were clustered by single-linkage agglomerative hierarchical clustering of pairwise JSD values and displayed as dendrograms. All patient samples were analyzed with GLIPH2 using simulation_depth 1000, kmer_min_depth 3 and cdr3_length_cutoff 8, and only groups containing more than two unique CDR3s were kept. A standardized tissue-overlap score extrapolated Jaccard GLIPH-group overlap across patients to a standard repertoire size of 1000 clones. To look at how diversity was associated with clinical or experimental variables, linear mixed-effect models were used, with tissue treated as a fixed effect and individual treated as a random effect. Here the immuneACCESS table is served through TCRdb, limited to in-frame sequences with V and J called. Missing clones are a known gap in these copies; in checked studies unresolved V genes cover under half, and the rest lacks a known reason. V and J calls plus clone size are reproduced from that table; the DNA served to infer D and trimming. Present in this sample are about 3,200 clones, over 40% of which were seen just once. The ten largest clones represent approximately 23% of the sample.

Sample time point, as interpreted from the label and publication: mouse harvest day 14 after allogeneic transplant. Mouse grafts combined 10^7 T-cell-depleted bone marrow cells with 10^6 splenic CD5+ T cells, given via tail vein injection. To model GVHD in mice, a major MHC-mismatch B6 (H2b) into BALB/c (H2d) model was used, and tissues were profiled at day 7 or 14. Mouse tissues and retro-orbital blood were harvested on day 7 or 14 post-transplant using separate sterile tools per animal; livers were flushed beforehand. Before genomic DNA isolation with the DNeasy Blood & Tissue Kit, mouse tissues were minced with razor blades in buffered saline. CDR3 length: 15 amino acids, cysteine to phenylalanine. The DNA covers only part of the CDR3, 42 bases in frame from base 1. Reading the germline V gene gives CDR1 SGHLS and CDR2 HYDKME. Clipping removes 0 bases from V and 4 bases from J, with 4 as the unmatched junction base count.

Details on this clone: Its antigen is unknown. The gene names and germline sequences used here belong to the mouse. The read stops 1 residue short of the end of the CDR3; the missing end is completed from the germline J gene.

Recombination linked TRBV12-2 to TRBJ1-1; 10 bases in between match TRBD1. This TCR was recovered from a female BALB/c mouse given C57BL/6 T cells with graft-versus-host disease after an allogeneic hematopoietic cell transplant. Sequences were obtained from gut tissue. CDR3 loop: CASSLEGTGVTEVFF. The part of the CDR3 DNA that was read is TGTGCCAGCTCTCTCGAAGGGACAGGGGTCACAGAAGTCTTC.